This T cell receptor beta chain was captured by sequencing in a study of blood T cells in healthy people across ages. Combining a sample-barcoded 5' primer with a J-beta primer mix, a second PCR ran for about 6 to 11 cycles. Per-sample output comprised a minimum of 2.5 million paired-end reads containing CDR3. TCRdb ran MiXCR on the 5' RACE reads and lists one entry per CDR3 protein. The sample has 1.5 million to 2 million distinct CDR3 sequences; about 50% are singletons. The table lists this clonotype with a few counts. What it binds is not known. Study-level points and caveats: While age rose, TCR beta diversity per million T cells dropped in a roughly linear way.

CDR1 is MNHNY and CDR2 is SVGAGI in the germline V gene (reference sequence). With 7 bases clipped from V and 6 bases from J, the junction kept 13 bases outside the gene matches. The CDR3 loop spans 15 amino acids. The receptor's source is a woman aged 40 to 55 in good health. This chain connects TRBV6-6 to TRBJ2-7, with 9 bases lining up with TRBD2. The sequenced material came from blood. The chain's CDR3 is CASTQTSGRPGEQYF. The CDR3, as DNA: TGTGCCAGCACGCAAACTAGCGGGCGACCTGGCGAGCAGTACTTC.